This T cell receptor (beta chain) emerged from a study of cytomegalovirus exposure and HLA in healthy donors. Study-wide context: HLA-typed donors were the source of about 85 million unique TCRs held in an early data release. Study outcomes and limitations: Accurate prediction of HLA-A and HLA-B alleles (for most subjects) was reportedly achieved from TCR beta sequences. HLA alleles were associated with some 17,000 TCR beta sequences in a later analysis at 0.05 false discovery rate. The analysis excluded some indistinguishable V segments, including TRBV6-2 and TRBV6-3.

It was with 60 Vbeta and 13 Jbeta primers that the PCR ran. The data were produced by immunoSEQ multiplex PCR, yet TCRdb's version contains in-frame clones alone and is incomplete. The sample has about 54,000 clones. With respect to this clone: The antigen remains unidentified.

The V and J ends lost 0 bases and 1 base respectively, with 11 bases between them. This CDR3 comprises 16 residues. CDR1 and CDR2 from the germline V gene are LGHNA and YNFKEQ. The chain joins TRBV4-2 to TRBJ2-3, with a weak D call TRBD2 (6 bases). Sequences were obtained from PBMCs. The clonotype originates from a woman aged 40 to 55 in good health and CMV-seronegative. The CDR3 bases are TGTGCCAGCAGCCAAGAAAGGAGGGGCCGCACAGATACGCAGTATTTT. This encodes CASSQERRGRTDTQYF.